The 20 T cell receptor beta chains below all came from one sample that was sequenced in a study of T cells in Graves' hyperthyroidism and ophthalmopathy. The source material, RNA transcripts, was used to amplify TCR beta CDR3 regions. A set of HTBI primers served as the primers for a first-round RT-PCR of the TCR CDR3. A single record per CDR3 protein comes from TCRdb applying MiXCR to the multiplex PCR reads. The table has some 460,000 distinct CDR3 sequences, roughly 14% seen once. The sample comprised blood. The source of these receptors is a woman aged 18 to 35 with Graves' hyperthyroidism.

The chain recombines TRBV11-2 with TRBJ2-5, with 7 bases lining up with TRBD2. Germline CDR1 is SGHAT and CDR2 is FQNNGV. This CDR3 has 15 amino acids. Trimming removed 1 base from V and 5 bases from J; junction bases left unmatched: 7. The chain's CDR3 is CASSLVGWGGETQYF. The CDR3 DNA sequence: TGTGCCAGCAGCTTAGTCGGTTGGGGGGGGGAGACCCAGTACTTC.

This clonotype was detected only a few times. The rearrangement joins TRBV15 to TRBJ2-1; D call uncertain. The CDR3 consists of 14 residues. V was trimmed by 5 bases and J by 9 bases, leaving 17 bases between them. Germline V lookup: CDR1 LNHNV, CDR2 YYDKDF (reference sequence). As DNA, the CDR3 is TGTGCCACCAGCGCCCGGACCTCCTTCCGTGAGCAGTTCTTC. Translating it yields CATSARTSFREQFF.

This clonotype was observed a single time. This rearrangement joins TRBV28 to TRBJ2-1; 7 positions match TRBD2. CDR3 length: 14 residues. The V and J ends lost 9 bases and 5 bases, in that order; junction bases with no gene match: 10. The germline V gene encodes CDR1 MDHEN and CDR2 SYDVKM. The chain's CDR3 is CASHSGTTNNEQFF. CDR3 DNA: TGTGCCAGTCACTCCGGGACTACTAACAATGAGCAGTTCTTC.

This clonotype was seen repeatedly, ten times or more. The J gene is TRBJ2-7, the V gene TRBV14; 9 nucleotides line up with TRBD1. The V and J ends lost 4 bases and 4 bases, in that order; junction bases with no gene match: 8. Looked up from germline, CDR1 is SGHDN and CDR2 is FVKESK. The CDR3 length is 15 residues. The CDR3 loop reads CASSPPGTGRYEQYF. CDR3 sequence (DNA): TGTGCCAGCAGCCCCCCCGGGACAGGGCGGTACGAGCAGTACTTC. Using reference TRBV14 and TRBJ2-7 for the parts outside the CDR3, the full variable domain is EAGVTQFPSHSVIEKGQTVTLRCDPISGHDNLYWYRRVMGKEIKFLLHFVKESKQDESGMPNNRFLAERTGGTYSTLKVQPAELEDSGVYFCASSPPGTGRYEQYFGPGTRLTVT.

The rearrangement uses TRBV5-4 and TRBJ2-3; perhaps TRBD1 as D (5 bases). The CDR3 spans 14 residues. Germline-derived CDR1 and CDR2 are SGHNT and YYREEE (reference sequence). The V and J ends lost 2 bases and 8 bases respectively, with 15 bases between them. Here the CDR3 DNA reads TGTGCCAGCAGCTTCCAACCTCTTGGGGCTACGCAGTATTTT. Amino acid sequence: CASSFQPLGATQYF. Combining the CDR3 with reference TRBV5-4 and TRBJ2-3 gives the whole variable domain ETGVTQSPTHLIKTRGQQVTLRCSSQSGHNTVSWYQQALGQGPQFIFQYYREEENGRGNFPPRFSGLQFPNYSSELNVNALELDDSALYLCASSFQPLGATQYFGPGTRLTVL.

The chain carries TRBV13 and TRBJ2-6, with 11 positions matching TRBD2. J was trimmed by 6 bases and V by 1 base; bases with no gene match: 11. Germline CDR1 PRHDT, CDR2 FYEKMQ (reference sequence). The length of the CDR3 is 19 residues. For the CDR3, the DNA is TGTGCCAGCAGCTTAGTCCCCCTAGCGGGAGGCGCTAAGGCCAACGTCCTGACTTTC. This gives the protein CASSLVPLAGGAKANVLTF.

There are a few counts of this clonotype. The V gene is TRBV10-2, the J gene TRBJ1-6; D call uncertain. Trimming took off 3 bases at V and 8 bases at J, with 8 bases between the two ends. The CDR3 is 13 amino acids. Germline CDR1 reads WSHSY; CDR2 reads SAAADI. The CDR3 nucleotides read TGCGCCAGCAGTGACGACACAGATTCACCCCTCCACTTT. It translates to CASSDDTDSPLHF.

This clonotype has a count of ten or more. The rearrangement links TRBV18 to TRBJ2-3; a possible D gene is TRBD2 (5 bases). CDR1 KGHSH and CDR2 LQKENI come from the germline V gene. The length of the CDR3 is 15 residues. The V end was cut by 2 bases, the J end by 3 bases, with 12 bases between. CDR3 protein: CASSPLDLDTDTQYF. The CDR3 nucleotides are TGTGCCAGCTCACCATTGGACTTAGATACAGATACGCAGTATTTT.

At least ten counts were recorded for this clonotype. The CDR3 reads CASREGRTDTQYF. The CDR3 nucleotides are TGTGCCAGCAGGGAGGGGCGAACAGATACGCAGTATTTT. The chain couples TRBV28 to TRBJ2-3, with a tentative D call TRBD2 (6 bases). V was shortened by 6 bases and J by 3 bases, with 10 bases between the two germline ends. This CDR3 contains 13 residues. Per the germline V gene, CDR1 is MDHEN and CDR2 is SYDVKM.

This clonotype was seen many times. The V gene is TRBV6-6, the J gene TRBJ2-7, with a tentative D call TRBD1 (5 bases). The CDR3 is made up of 16 amino acids. Per germline, CDR1 MNHNY and CDR2 SVGAGI (reference sequence). V was pared by 2 bases and J by 5 bases, with 19 bases between. The CDR3 DNA reads as TGTGCCAGCAGTTACGTGGCTCCGACAGAATTTGACGAGCAGTACTTC. It codes for CASSYVAPTEFDEQYF.

This clonotype has a count of ten or more. The rearrangement joins TRBV12-5 to TRBJ1-1; D is ambiguous. There are 12 residues in the CDR3. Germline CDR1 reads LGHNT; CDR2 reads FRNRAP. V lost 2 bases to trimming and J lost 1 base, with 2 bases between them. The CDR3 reads CASGLTNTEAFF. The CDR3 region has the DNA TGTGCTAGTGGTTTGACGAACACTGAAGCTTTCTTT.

There are many counts of this clonotype. V usage is TRBV11-2 and J usage is TRBJ1-4, with a tentative D call TRBD1 (5 bases). The germline gives CDR1 SGHAT, CDR2 FQNNGV. Trimming removed 4 bases at V and 8 bases at J, with 11 bases between. This CDR3 comprises 13 residues. The CDR3 nucleotides are TGTGCCAGCAGCTCTCAGGGAGTCGAAAAACTGTTTTTT. This encodes CASSSQGVEKLFF.

The rearrangement links TRBV5-4 to TRBJ2-2; either TRBD1 or TRBD2 may supply D (6 bases each). The V gene lost 1 base and the J gene lost 5 bases, with 15 bases spanning the gap. CDR1 is SGHNT and CDR2 is YYREEE in the germline V gene (reference sequence). There are 16 residues in the CDR3. The CDR3: CASSLSWGAVTGELFF. CDR3 sequence (DNA): TGTGCCAGCAGCTTGAGTTGGGGGGCGGTTACCGGGGAGCTGTTTTTT. The variable domain in full, with the rest retrieved from reference TRBV5-4 and TRBJ2-2, is ETGVTQSPTHLIKTRGQQVTLRCSSQSGHNTVSWYQQALGQGPQFIFQYYREEENGRGNFPPRFSGLQFPNYSSELNVNALELDDSALYLCASSLSWGAVTGELFFGEGSRLTVL.

The chain uses TRBV5-6 and TRBJ1-3; D is uncertain. The CDR3 length is 12 residues. The germline V gene encodes CDR1 SGHDT and CDR2 YYEEEE. Trimming removed 1 base from V and 16 bases from J, with 15 bases in between. As DNA, the CDR3 is TGTGCCAGCAGCTTGAGGAGCTTACTCTGGTATTTT. Residues: CASSLRSLLWYF.

This clonotype appeared many times. The V gene is TRBV28, the J gene TRBJ1-2; 7 nucleotides align to TRBD1. The trim removed 6 bases at V and 4 bases at J, leaving 5 bases unmatched. The CDR3 covers 13 residues. CDR1 is MDHEN, CDR2 SYDVKM, per germline. The CDR3 bases are TGTGCCAGCAGCTGGGACAGCCTCTATGGCTACACCTTC. It encodes CASSWDSLYGYTF.

This clonotype was seen only a few times. A much larger clone is a single base away; this may be a read error. V and J are TRBV2 and TRBJ2-3; the D call may be TRBD1 or TRBD2 (5 bases each). Trimming stripped 5 bases from V and 6 bases from J, with 18 bases between. CDR3 size: 15 residues. Germline CDR1 reads SNHLY; CDR2 reads FYNNEI. The DNA of the CDR3 is TGTGCCAGCAGTCTCCGGGACCGGTTCAAGGATACGCAGTATTTT. Residues: CASSLRDRFKDTQYF. Drawing the rest from reference TRBV2 and TRBJ2-3, the complete variable domain is EPEVTQTPSHQVTQMGQEVILRCVPISNHLYFYWYRQILGQKVEFLVSFYNNEISEKSEIFDDQFSVERPDGSNFTLKIRSTKLEDSAMYFCASSLRDRFKDTQYFGPGTRLTVL.

Only a few counts were recorded for this clonotype. The chain links TRBV19 to TRBJ2-2, with D perhaps matching TRBD1 or TRBD2 (6 bases each). Germline V gene data show CDR1 as LNHDA and CDR2 as SQIVND (reference sequence). Deletions cut 1 base from V and 5 bases from J, with 14 bases between. The CDR3 covers 16 residues. CDR3 amino acids: CASSIGGLGGTGELFF. CDR3 sequence (DNA): TGTGCCAGTAGTATAGGCGGCTTAGGGGGGACCGGGGAGCTGTTTTTT.

This clonotype was found many times. V and J are TRBV28 and TRBJ2-3; D uncertain. V lost 4 bases and J 4 bases, leaving 6 bases between the germline ends. There are 12 residues in the CDR3. CDR1 MDHEN and CDR2 SYDVKM come from the germline V gene. CDR3 nucleotide sequence: TGTGCCAGCAGTTCGTCGGCAGATACGCAGTATTTT. Translating it yields CASSSSADTQYF.

This clonotype occurred many times. The chain links TRBV18 to TRBJ2-7, with D maybe TRBD1 (6 bases). Germline assignment: CDR1 KGHSH and CDR2 LQKENI. CDR3 length equals 13 residues. The V end lost 5 bases, the J end lost 3 bases, and 11 bases lay between the germline ends. The CDR3, as DNA: TGTGCCAGCTCATCAGGACAGATCTACGAGCAGTACTTC. Residues: CASSSGQIYEQYF.

The rearrangement links TRBV20-1 to TRBJ2-1, with a possible D match to TRBD1 (5 bases). The germline V and J ends were trimmed by 4 bases and 11 bases, with 15 bases remaining between them. This CDR3 spans 12 amino acids. The germline V gene encodes CDR1 DFQATT and CDR2 SNEGSKA (reference sequence). In DNA form, the CDR3 reads TGCAGTGCTACCTTAGGGGAAATTAAGCAGTTCTTC. Translation: CSATLGEIKQFF.